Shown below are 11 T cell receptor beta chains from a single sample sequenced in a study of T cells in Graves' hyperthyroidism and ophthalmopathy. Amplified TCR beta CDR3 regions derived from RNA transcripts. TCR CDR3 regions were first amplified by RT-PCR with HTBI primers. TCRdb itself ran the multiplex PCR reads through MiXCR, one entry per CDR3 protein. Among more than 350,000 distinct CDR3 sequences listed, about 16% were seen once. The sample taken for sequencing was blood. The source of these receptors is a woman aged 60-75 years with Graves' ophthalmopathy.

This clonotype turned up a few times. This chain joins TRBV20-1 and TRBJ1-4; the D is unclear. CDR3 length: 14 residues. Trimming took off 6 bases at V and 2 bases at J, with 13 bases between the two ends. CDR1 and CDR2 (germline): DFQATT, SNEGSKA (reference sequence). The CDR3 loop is CSASGPPTNEKLFF. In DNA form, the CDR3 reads TGCAGTGCCTCAGGTCCCCCCACTAATGAAAAACTGTTTTTT.

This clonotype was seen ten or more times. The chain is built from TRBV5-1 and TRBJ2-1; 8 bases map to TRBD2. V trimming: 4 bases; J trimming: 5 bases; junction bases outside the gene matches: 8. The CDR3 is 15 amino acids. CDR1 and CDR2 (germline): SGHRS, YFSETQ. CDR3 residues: CASSPFGGGNNEQFF. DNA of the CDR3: TGCGCCAGCAGCCCTTTCGGGGGGGGGAACAATGAGCAGTTCTTC.

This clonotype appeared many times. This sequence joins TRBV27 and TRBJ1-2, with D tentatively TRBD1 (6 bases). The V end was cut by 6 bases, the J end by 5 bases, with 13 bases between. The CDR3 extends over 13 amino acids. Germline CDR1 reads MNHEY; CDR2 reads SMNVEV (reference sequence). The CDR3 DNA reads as TGTGCCAGCAGGACAACAGGGCCGTATGGCTACACCTTC. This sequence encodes CASRTTGPYGYTF.

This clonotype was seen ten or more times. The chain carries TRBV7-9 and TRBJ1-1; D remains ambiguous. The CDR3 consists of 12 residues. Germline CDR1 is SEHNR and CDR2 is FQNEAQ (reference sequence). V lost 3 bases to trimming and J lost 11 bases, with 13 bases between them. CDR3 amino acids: CASSFSTEEAFF. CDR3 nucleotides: TGTGCCAGCAGCTTTAGTACGGAGGAGGCTTTCTTT.

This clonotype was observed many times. The CDR3 loop is CASSEPPGGTGELFF. The CDR3 DNA follows: TGTGCCAGCAGTGAACCTCCTGGGGGCACCGGGGAGCTGTTTTTT. The J gene is TRBJ2-2, the V gene TRBV6-1; D possibly uses TRBD1 or TRBD2 (5 bases each). The V end was cut by 2 bases, the J end by 4 bases, with 11 bases between. CDR1 is MNHNS, CDR2 SASEGT, per germline. The CDR3 covers 15 residues.

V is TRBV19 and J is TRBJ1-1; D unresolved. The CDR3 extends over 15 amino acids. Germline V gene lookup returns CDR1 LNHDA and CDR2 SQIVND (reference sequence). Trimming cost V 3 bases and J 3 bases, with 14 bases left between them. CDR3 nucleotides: TGTGCCAGTAGTATCGGGCCTGAGGGTGACACTGAAGCTTTCTTT. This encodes CASSIGPEGDTEAFF.

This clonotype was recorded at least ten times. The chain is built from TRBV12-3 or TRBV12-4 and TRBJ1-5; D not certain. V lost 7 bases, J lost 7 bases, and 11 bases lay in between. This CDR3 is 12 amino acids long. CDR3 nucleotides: TGTGCCAGCACCGGGCCCACGCAGCCCCAGCATTTT. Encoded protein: CASTGPTQPQHF.

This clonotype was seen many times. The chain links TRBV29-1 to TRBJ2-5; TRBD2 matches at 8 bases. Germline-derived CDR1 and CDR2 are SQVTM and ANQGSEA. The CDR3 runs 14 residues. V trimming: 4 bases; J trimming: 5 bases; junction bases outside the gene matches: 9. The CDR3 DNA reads TGCAGCGTTGCGCGAAGCGGGAGTATGGAGACCCAGTACTTC. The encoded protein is CSVARSGSMETQYF.

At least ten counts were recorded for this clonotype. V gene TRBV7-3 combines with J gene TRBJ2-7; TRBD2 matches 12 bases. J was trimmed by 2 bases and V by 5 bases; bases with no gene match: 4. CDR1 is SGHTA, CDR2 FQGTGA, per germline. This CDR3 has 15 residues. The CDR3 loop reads CASSPLAGGPYEQYF. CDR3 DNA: TGTGCCAGCAGCCCCCTAGCGGGAGGGCCCTACGAGCAGTACTTC.

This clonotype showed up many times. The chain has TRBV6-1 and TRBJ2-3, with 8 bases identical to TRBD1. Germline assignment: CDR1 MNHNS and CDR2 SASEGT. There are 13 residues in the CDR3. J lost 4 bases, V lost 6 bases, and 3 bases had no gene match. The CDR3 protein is CASREQGADTQYF. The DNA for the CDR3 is TGTGCCAGCAGGGAACAGGGGGCAGATACGCAGTATTTT.

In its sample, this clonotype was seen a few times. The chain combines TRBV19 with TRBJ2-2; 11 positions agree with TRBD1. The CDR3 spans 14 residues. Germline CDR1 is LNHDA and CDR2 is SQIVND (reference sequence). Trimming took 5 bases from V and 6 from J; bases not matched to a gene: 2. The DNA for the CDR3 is TGTGCCAGTAGTGTGGGACAGGGGGCCGGGGAGCTGTTTTTT. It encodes CASSVGQGAGELFF.